This T cell receptor (beta chain) was captured by sequencing in a study of Tregs in tolerant kidney transplant recipients. Trimming cost V 4 bases and J 0 bases, with 12 bases left between them. CDR1 is ENHRY and CDR2 is SYGVKD in the germline V gene. The CDR3 is 16 residues long. Measured with immunoSEQ multiplex PCR; TCRdb has only the in-frame clones, and not every one. Of some 70,000 clones listed, roughly 89% are singletons. The chain links TRBV10-3 to TRBJ2-2, with D unresolved. The source material was CD4+ T cells from blood, sampled before the transplant. This TCR was recovered from a human donor who received a combined kidney and bone marrow transplant. The chain's CDR3 is CAISVETRPNTGELFF. CDR3 coding DNA: TGTGCCATCAGTGTGGAGACTCGCCCGAACACCGGGGAGCTGTTTTTT.